This record covers a single T cell receptor beta chain. The sample comes from a study of blood T cell repertoires in COVID-19. Between the trimmed V and J ends, which lost 3 bases and 4 bases, there was a span of 12 bases. The CDR3 sequence is 13 residues long. The germline gives CDR1 DFQATT, CDR2 SNEGSKA (reference sequence). Produced via immunoSEQ multiplex PCR; TCRdb's table is partial and in-frame only. The data show 160,000 or so clones, about 90% seen once. Material for sequencing was peripheral blood. This clonotype originated in a woman aged 70 to 79 with acute or convalescent COVID-19. The J gene is TRBJ1-1, the V gene TRBV20-1; perhaps TRBD1 as D (6 bases). CDR3 nucleotides: TGCAGTGCTAGTTTTTCAGGGGCCACTGAAGCTTTCTTT. Translated, it gives CSASFSGATEAFF.